This T cell receptor beta chain was recorded in a study of blood T cell repertoires in COVID-19. Per the authors' pipeline: Amplifying reference gene primers gave estimates of nucleated cell counts. Here immunoSEQ multiplex PCR was the method, and the copy in TCRdb shows in-frame clones only, minus some. V and J calls and clone size are given by that table; D and trimming were obtained from the DNA. The sample consists of roughly 84,000 clones, 80% of them appearing once. In regard to this clone: The junction departs from the called germline gene at one end, perhaps through a read error.

In germline, CDR1 is SGHTS, CDR2 YDEGEE. The CDR3 extends over 15 amino acids. The sequence was collected from a woman aged 35 to 49 with active or convalescent COVID-19. The chain recombines TRBV5-8 with TRBJ2-2; the match to TRBD1 covers 9 bases. Sequencing was carried out using peripheral blood. CDR3 sequence: CASSPGTGNNGELFF. The CDR3 nucleotides read TGTGCCAGCAGCCCCGGGACAGGGAACAACGGGGAGCTGTTTTTT.